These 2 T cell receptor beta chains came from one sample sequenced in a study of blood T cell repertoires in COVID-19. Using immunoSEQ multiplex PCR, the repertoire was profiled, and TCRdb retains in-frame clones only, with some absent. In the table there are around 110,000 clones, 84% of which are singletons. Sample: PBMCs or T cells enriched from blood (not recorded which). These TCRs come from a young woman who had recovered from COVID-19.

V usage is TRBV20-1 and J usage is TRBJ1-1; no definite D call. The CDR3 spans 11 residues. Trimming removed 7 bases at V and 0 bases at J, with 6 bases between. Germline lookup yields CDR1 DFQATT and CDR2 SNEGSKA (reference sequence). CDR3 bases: TGCAGTGTTGACTTGAACACTGAAGCTTTCTTT. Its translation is CSVDLNTEAFF.

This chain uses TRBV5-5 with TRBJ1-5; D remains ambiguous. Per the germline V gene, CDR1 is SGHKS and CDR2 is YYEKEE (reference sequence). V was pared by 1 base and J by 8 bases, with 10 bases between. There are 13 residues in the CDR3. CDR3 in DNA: TGTGCCAGCAGCTTGTTGCAATCAGAGCCCCAGCATTTT. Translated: CASSLLQSEPQHF.